These T cell receptor beta chains were read from a single sample in a study of blood T cell repertoires in COVID-19. Using immunoSEQ multiplex PCR, the repertoire was profiled, and TCRdb retains in-frame clones only, with some absent. The table records roughly 260,000 clones, 91% of them present only once. Sequenced: PBMCs or T cells enriched from blood (not recorded which). The receptors shown here come from a human donor in a cohort exposed to, infected with or recovered from COVID-19 (not recorded which). The donor label of this sample is uncertain. Both conserved end residues are part of each CDR3. The D gene is left open where the match is weak. Expanded clones are given a class, and other clones once, few, many or no size at all.

V gene	J gene	clone size	D gene	CDR3 length	CDR3 protein	CDR3 DNA
TRBV11-2	TRBJ1-3	NA	TRBD1	16	CASSFVLGQGTNTIYF	TGTGCCAGCAGCTTCGTACTGGGACAGGGGACAAACACCATATATTTT
TRBV21-1	TRBJ1-3	NA	NA	18	CASSKAPTQVRAGNTIYF	TGTGCCAGCAGCAAAGCGCCGACCCAAGTGAGGGCTGGAAACACCATATATTTT
TRBV15	TRBJ1-3	NA	NA	18	CATSRGGGRISSGNTIYF	TGTGCCACCAGCAGAGGTGGGGGCCGGATAAGCTCTGGAAACACCATATATTTT
TRBV7-9	TRBJ1-1	NA	NA	15	CASRSGRGVNTEAFF	TGTGCCAGCAGGTCCGGGAGGGGGGTGAACACTGAAGCTTTCTTT
TRBV24-1	TRBJ2-5	NA	NA	12	CATRNGEETQYF	TGTGCCACCCGTAACGGTGAAGAGACCCAGTACTTC
TRBV9	TRBJ2-7	NA	TRBD1	17	CASSVGGGQGVFYEQYF	TGTGCCAGCAGCGTAGGAGGGGGACAGGGCGTTTTTTACGAGCAGTACTTC
TRBV5-1	TRBJ1-2	NA	NA	13	CASSRGTTYGYTF	TGCGCCAGCAGCAGGGGGACAACTTATGGCTACACCTTC
TRBV18	TRBJ1-6	once	NA	17	CASSPNSNLPYNSPLHF	TGTGCCAGCTCACCAAACTCAAATTTACCCTATAATTCACCCCTCCACTTT
TRBV30	TRBJ1-1	NA	NA	13	CAWSVRTGTEAFF	TGTGCCTGGAGTGTCAGGACGGGGACTGAAGCTTTCTTT
TRBV9	TRBJ1-4	NA	NA	15	CASSVGLQDNEKLFF	TGTGCCAGCAGCGTCGGACTTCAGGATAATGAAAAACTGTTTTTT
TRBV4-1	TRBJ2-7	NA	NA	13	CASSQERRGEQYF	TGCGCCAGCAGCCAAGAACGTCGCGGGGAGCAGTACTTC
TRBV27	TRBJ2-7	NA	TRBD1	15	CASSFAGQGNYEQYF	TGTGCCAGCAGTTTCGCAGGACAGGGTAACTACGAGCAGTACTTC
TRBV19	TRBJ2-4	NA	TRBD2	14	CASTWTSGGAIQYF	TGTGCCAGTACCTGGACTAGCGGGGGGGCAATACAGTACTTC
TRBV12-3/TRBV12-4	TRBJ1-1	NA	TRBD1	12	CASSSDRAEAFF	TGTGCCAGCAGTTCCGACAGGGCTGAAGCTTTCTTT
TRBV18	TRBJ1-3	NA	NA	17	CASSPIPGTGSGNTIYF	TGTGCCAGCTCCCCGATCCCAGGTACTGGTTCTGGAAACACCATATATTTT
TRBV6-4	TRBJ1-6	NA	NA	11	CARNRVSALHF	TGTGCCAGGAACAGGGTTTCGGCCCTCCACTTT
TRBV6-5	TRBJ1-5	NA	NA	14	CASTSVQINQPQHF	TGTGCCAGCACATCCGTACAGATCAATCAGCCCCAGCATTTT
TRBV2	TRBJ1-4	NA	NA	15	CASSETRGGNEKLFF	TGTGCCAGCAGTGAAACCCGGGGTGGGAATGAAAAACTGTTTTTT
TRBV6-5	TRBJ1-2	NA	NA	14	CASSSRLTFYGYTF	TGTGCCAGCAGCTCGCGACTGACGTTTTATGGCTACACCTTC
TRBV12-3/TRBV12-4	TRBJ2-4	NA	TRBD1	13	CASKLTGGNIQYF	TGTGCCAGCAAGTTGACAGGGGGGAACATTCAGTACTTC
TRBV4-1	TRBJ1-1	NA	NA	14	CASSAVGRGTEAFF	TGCGCCAGCAGCGCGGTGGGTCGGGGTACTGAAGCTTTCTTT
TRBV27	TRBJ2-5	NA	TRBD1	16	CASSFRGDRREETQYF	TGTGCCAGCAGTTTCCGAGGGGACAGGCGAGAAGAGACCCAGTACTTC
TRBV5-1	TRBJ1-1	NA	NA	14	CASSPGGPSTEAFF	TGCGCCAGCAGCCCGGGGGGGCCGAGCACTGAAGCTTTCTTT
TRBV7-8	TRBJ2-5	NA	NA	14	CASSLGGRGETQYF	TGTGCCAGCAGCTTGGGCGGACGGGGAGAGACCCAGTACTTC
TRBV5-1	TRBJ1-4	few	NA	16	CASSAAGLKTNEKLFF	TGCGCCAGCAGCGCCGCAGGGTTAAAAACTAATGAAAAACTGTTTTTT
TRBV6-2/TRBV6-3	TRBJ2-5	once	TRBD2	16	CASSYGPGGNQETQYF	TGTGCCAGCAGTTACGGCCCCGGGGGGAACCAAGAGACCCAGTACTTC
TRBV11-3	TRBJ1-1	NA	NA	14	CASSLRRGSDEAFF	TGTGCCAGCAGCCTAAGACGAGGGTCGGATGAAGCTTTCTTT
TRBV4-3	TRBJ1-2	NA	NA	15	CASSQEVGGNYGYTF	TGCGCCAGCAGCCAAGAGGTCGGGGGAAACTATGGCTACACCTTC
TRBV12-3/TRBV12-4	TRBJ1-1	NA	TRBD1	12	CASSGTANEAFF	TGTGCCAGCAGTGGGACAGCCAACGAAGCTTTCTTT
TRBV2	TRBJ2-3	once	NA	14	CASRPGLSTDTQYF	TGTGCCAGCAGACCGGGACTCAGCACAGATACGCAGTATTTT
TRBV7-3	TRBJ2-1	NA	TRBD2	14	CASSSAGGLNEQFF	TGTGCCAGCAGCTCCGCGGGGGGGTTAAATGAGCAGTTCTTC
TRBV18	TRBJ1-1	once	NA	15	CASSPPLELNTEAFF	TGTGCCAGCTCACCACCGTTAGAGTTGAACACTGAAGCTTTCTTT
TRBV6-2/TRBV6-3	TRBJ1-2	NA	NA	14	CASSFSTGITGYTF	TGTGCCAGCAGTTTCTCAACAGGGATTACTGGCTACACCTTC
TRBV2	TRBJ2-7	NA	NA	11	CASTQTEQQYF	TGTGCCAGCACCCAAACAGAACAGCAGTACTTC
TRBV19	TRBJ2-2	NA	NA	14	CASSVTTNTGELFF	TGTGCCAGTAGTGTGACTACAAACACCGGGGAGCTGTTTTTT
TRBV7-6	TRBJ2-3	once	TRBD1	16	CASSPAGWTGRDTQYF	TGTGCCAGCAGCCCCGCCGGGTGGACAGGGAGAGATACGCAGTATTTT
TRBV7-9	TRBJ1-6	NA	TRBD1	16	CASSLDQGAGNSPLHF	TGTGCCAGCAGCTTAGACCAGGGGGCCGGTAATTCACCCCTCCACTTT
TRBV30	TRBJ1-2	NA	NA	14	CAWSQGALNYGYTF	TGTGCCTGGAGCCAGGGTGCACTTAACTATGGCTACACCTTC
TRBV4-2	TRBJ1-1	NA	NA	15	CASSQVNPPAAEAFF	TGTGCCAGCAGCCAAGTCAATCCCCCGGCGGCTGAAGCTTTCTTT
TRBV5-1	TRBJ2-1	few	TRBD2	17	CASSLDITSGANNEQFF	TGCGCCAGCAGCTTGGATATAACTAGCGGGGCAAACAATGAGCAGTTCTTC
TRBV7-2	TRBJ1-5	NA	NA	15	CASSLASGYVQPQHF	TGTGCCAGCAGCTTAGCGTCAGGGTACGTACAGCCCCAGCATTTT
TRBV24-1	TRBJ1-1	NA	NA	14	CATSEPGLNTEAFF	TGTGCCACCAGTGAACCAGGGTTGAACACTGAAGCTTTCTTT
TRBV4-3	TRBJ1-2	NA	NA	12	CASSQGLGGYTF	TGCGCCAGCAGCCAGGGGCTGGGTGGCTACACCTTC
TRBV7-9	TRBJ1-4	NA	TRBD1	17	CASSLALGDRGQEKLFF	TGTGCCAGCAGCTTAGCGCTAGGGGACAGGGGTCAGGAAAAACTGTTTTTT
TRBV24-1	TRBJ1-5	NA	NA	13	CATNQGNNQPQHF	TGTGCCACCAACCAGGGGAACAATCAGCCCCAGCATTTT
TRBV24-1	TRBJ2-7	NA	TRBD1	14	CATSEGDRGNEQYF	TGTGCCACCAGTGAGGGGGACAGGGGTAACGAGCAGTACTTC
TRBV10-3	TRBJ1-2	NA	NA	11	CAISGDTGYTF	TGTGCCATCAGTGGGGACACCGGCTACACCTTC
TRBV6-5	TRBJ1-5	NA	TRBD1	15	CASSPGTGNNQPQHF	TGTGCCAGCAGCCCCGGGACAGGGAACAATCAGCCCCAGCATTTT
TRBV11-2	TRBJ1-2	NA	NA	15	CASSLDQASSSGYTF	TGTGCCAGCAGCTTAGATCAGGCATCCTCTTCTGGCTACACCTTC
TRBV3-1/TRBV3-2	TRBJ2-2	NA	NA	13	CASTPGLTGELFF	TGTGCCAGCACCCCAGGACTAACCGGGGAGCTGTTTTTT
TRBV5-5	TRBJ2-7	NA	TRBD1	14	CASSGGTGNYEQYF	TGTGCCAGCAGCGGGGGGACAGGGAACTACGAGCAGTACTTC
TRBV19	TRBJ1-5	once	NA	14	CASSIRGADQPQHF	TGTGCCAGTAGTATCAGGGGCGCGGATCAGCCCCAGCATTTT
TRBV6-6	TRBJ1-2	NA	NA	14	CASSPLNAGYGYTF	TGTGCCAGCAGCCCGCTCAACGCGGGCTATGGCTACACCTTC
TRBV3-1/TRBV3-2	TRBJ1-3	NA	NA	14	CASSNSGSGNTIYF	TGTGCCAGCAGTAACTCAGGCTCTGGAAACACCATATATTTT